Listed below are T cell receptor beta chains from one sample, sequenced in a study of shared clonotypes between healthy human individuals. Assay: immunoSEQ multiplex PCR; the TCRdb copy retains only in-frame clones and omits some. The data contain 1 million to 1.2 million clones, 70% to 85% of them singletons. Material for sequencing was memory CD4+ T cells from PBMCs. The receptors stem from a young man in good health. Some clones in this sample may be carry-over from other donors' samples. CDR3s include the opening cysteine and the closing phenylalanine or tryptophan. The D gene is left open where the match is weak. Clone size, where shown, is once, few, many, or a class for clones that have expanded.

clone_size: -; cdr3_length: 15; j_call: TRBJ2-7; v_call: TRBV29-1; d_call: TRBD2; cdr3_nt: TGCAGCGTTGAGGGCCTAGCGGGAGAAGTCTACGAGCAGTACTTC; cdr3_aa: CSVEGLAGEVYEQYF
clone_size: -; cdr3_length: 15; j_call: TRBJ1-5; v_call: TRBV6-5; d_call: -; cdr3_nt: TGTGCCAGCAGCCCCGTGGGGGGCGCAAGTCAGCCCCAGCATTTT; cdr3_aa: CASSPVGGASQPQHF
clone_size: -; cdr3_length: 15; j_call: TRBJ2-7; v_call: TRBV5-6; d_call: TRBD2; cdr3_nt: TGTGCCAGCAGCAGGAGCGGGATCTACGAGCAGGGGCAGTACTTC; cdr3_aa: CASSRSGIYEQGQYF
clone_size: -; cdr3_length: 13; j_call: TRBJ1-1; v_call: TRBV2; d_call: TRBD1; cdr3_nt: TGTGCCACCGTCGGGACAGGGTACACTGAAGCTTTCTTT; cdr3_aa: CATVGTGYTEAFF
clone_size: -; cdr3_length: 13; j_call: TRBJ1-1; v_call: TRBV7-3; d_call: -; cdr3_nt: TGTGCCAGCAGCTTAATGCGGGACACTGAAGCTTTCTTT; cdr3_aa: CASSLMRDTEAFF
clone_size: many; cdr3_length: 17; j_call: TRBJ2-3; v_call: TRBV27; d_call: TRBD2; cdr3_nt: TGTGCCAGCAGTTATCGTCCGGGACTAGCGGGGGGGGATACGCAGTATTTT; cdr3_aa: CASSYRPGLAGGDTQYF
clone_size: few; cdr3_length: 12; j_call: TRBJ1-1; v_call: TRBV5-8; d_call: TRBD1; cdr3_nt: TGTGCCAGCAGCTTGGGGACAGGGGAAGCTTTCTTT; cdr3_aa: CASSLGTGEAFF
clone_size: -; cdr3_length: 14; j_call: TRBJ1-1; v_call: TRBV6-5; d_call: -; cdr3_nt: TGTGCCAGCAAAGGCAGCGCGTCGAACACTGAAGCTTTCTTT; cdr3_aa: CASKGSASNTEAFF
clone_size: -; cdr3_length: 15; j_call: TRBJ2-5; v_call: TRBV15; d_call: TRBD2; cdr3_nt: TGTGCCACCAGCCTAGCGGGAGGGGTCCGGGAGACCCAGTACTTC; cdr3_aa: CATSLAGGVRETQYF
clone_size: -; cdr3_length: 11; j_call: TRBJ1-2; v_call: TRBV6-5; d_call: -; cdr3_nt: TGTGCCAGCAGTACAGGGCTCGGCTACACCTTC; cdr3_aa: CASSTGLGYTF
clone_size: -; cdr3_length: 12; j_call: TRBJ1-5; v_call: TRBV7-9; d_call: -; cdr3_nt: TGTGCCAGCAGCTTAGGTATCCAGCCCCAGCATTTT; cdr3_aa: CASSLGIQPQHF
clone_size: few; cdr3_length: 15; j_call: TRBJ2-5; v_call: TRBV2; d_call: -; cdr3_nt: TGTGCCAGCAGTGGAAGCAGGGGCTACGGGGAGACCCAGTACTTC; cdr3_aa: CASSGSRGYGETQYF
clone_size: -; cdr3_length: 14; j_call: TRBJ1-1; v_call: TRBV5-1; d_call: TRBD1; cdr3_nt: TGCGCCAGCAGCTCGCAGGGGGTCGCCGCCGAAGCTTTCTTT; cdr3_aa: CASSSQGVAAEAFF
clone_size: -; cdr3_length: 17; j_call: TRBJ2-2; v_call: TRBV30; d_call: TRBD2; cdr3_nt: TGTGCCTGGACCCCTTTGGGACTAGCGGCCAACACCGGGGAGCTGTTTTTT; cdr3_aa: CAWTPLGLAANTGELFF
clone_size: few; cdr3_length: 14; j_call: TRBJ2-3; v_call: TRBV28; d_call: TRBD2; cdr3_nt: TGTGTCGTTGGACTAGCGGCTAGCACAGATACGCAGTATTTT; cdr3_aa: CVVGLAASTDTQYF
clone_size: once; cdr3_length: 14; j_call: TRBJ2-3; v_call: TRBV4-2; d_call: -; cdr3_nt: TGTGCCAGCAGCCAAGATAGGGTAGCAGATACGCAGTATTTT; cdr3_aa: CASSQDRVADTQYF
clone_size: many; cdr3_length: 16; j_call: TRBJ2-3; v_call: TRBV14; d_call: TRBD2; cdr3_nt: TGTGCCAGCAGCCCCCATTCGGGGGGGAGCACAGATACGCAGTATTTT; cdr3_aa: CASSPHSGGSTDTQYF
clone_size: -; cdr3_length: 14; j_call: TRBJ2-3; v_call: TRBV6-5; d_call: -; cdr3_nt: TGTGCCAGCAGCAGCGAGGGTCCCCCAGATACGCAGTATTTT; cdr3_aa: CASSSEGPPDTQYF
clone_size: -; cdr3_length: 14; j_call: TRBJ2-4; v_call: TRBV27; d_call: -; cdr3_nt: TGTGCCAGCAGTTTAAGGCAGGGGCTAAACATTCAGTACTTC; cdr3_aa: CASSLRQGLNIQYF
clone_size: many; cdr3_length: 18; j_call: TRBJ2-3; v_call: TRBV5-4; d_call: TRBD2; cdr3_nt: TGTGCCAGCAGCTTGAGCACTGGAGCGGGAGTGGGGACAGATACGCAGTATTTT; cdr3_aa: CASSLSTGAGVGTDTQYF
clone_size: -; cdr3_length: 13; j_call: TRBJ1-1; v_call: TRBV7-9; d_call: -; cdr3_nt: TGTGCCAGCAGCTTTGGGGTTCTCACTGAAGCTTTCTTT; cdr3_aa: CASSFGVLTEAFF
clone_size: -; cdr3_length: 15; j_call: TRBJ2-7; v_call: TRBV7-8; d_call: TRBD1; cdr3_nt: TGTGCCAGCAGGTCACCGGGACAGGGAGCCTACGAGCAGTACTTC; cdr3_aa: CASRSPGQGAYEQYF
clone_size: -; cdr3_length: 15; j_call: TRBJ2-7; v_call: TRBV11-2; d_call: TRBD1; cdr3_nt: TGTGCCGGCAGTCGGACAGGGCAGAGCTCCTACGAGCAGTACTTC; cdr3_aa: CAGSRTGQSSYEQYF
clone_size: -; cdr3_length: 16; j_call: TRBJ2-5; v_call: TRBV7-2; d_call: -; cdr3_nt: TGTGCCAGCAGCTTAGGGGTGATGACAGAACAAGAGACCCAGTACTTC; cdr3_aa: CASSLGVMTEQETQYF
clone_size: once; cdr3_length: 15; j_call: TRBJ2-7; v_call: TRBV6-1; d_call: -; cdr3_nt: TGTGCCAGCAGGAGGAGGTCAGGGGACCCCTACGAGCAGTACTTC; cdr3_aa: CASRRRSGDPYEQYF
clone_size: -; cdr3_length: 14; j_call: TRBJ2-1; v_call: TRBV7-8; d_call: -; cdr3_nt: TGTGCCAGCAGCTTGGGCCGCTCCTACAATGAGCAGTTCTTC; cdr3_aa: CASSLGRSYNEQFF
clone_size: -; cdr3_length: 12; j_call: TRBJ2-7; v_call: TRBV28; d_call: -; cdr3_nt: TGTGCCAGCAGTTTCCACAGCTACGAGCAGTACTTC; cdr3_aa: CASSFHSYEQYF
clone_size: -; cdr3_length: 12; j_call: TRBJ1-1; v_call: TRBV2; d_call: TRBD1; cdr3_nt: TGTGCCAGCAGGGGACAGAGCACTGAAGCTTTCTTT; cdr3_aa: CASRGQSTEAFF
clone_size: -; cdr3_length: 18; j_call: TRBJ1-1; v_call: TRBV7-9; d_call: -; cdr3_nt: TGTGCCAGCAGCCCGGGGCGGGTGCTTCCAGAGAAAGTGAGTGAAGCTTTCTTT; cdr3_aa: CASSPGRVLPEKVSEAFF
clone_size: -; cdr3_length: 17; j_call: TRBJ2-7; v_call: TRBV7-3; d_call: -; cdr3_nt: TGTGCCAGCAGCTTAGGGTTCGGTGGAGATAAAGCCTACGAGCAGTACTTC; cdr3_aa: CASSLGFGGDKAYEQYF
clone_size: -; cdr3_length: 13; j_call: TRBJ2-3; v_call: TRBV19; d_call: -; cdr3_nt: TGTGCCAGTAGTCCACCAGCGACAGATACGCAGTATTTT; cdr3_aa: CASSPPATDTQYF
clone_size: few; cdr3_length: 13; j_call: TRBJ1-5; v_call: TRBV19; d_call: -; cdr3_nt: TGTGCCAGTAGTATAGGGGGCAATCAGCCCCAGCATTTT; cdr3_aa: CASSIGGNQPQHF
clone_size: -; cdr3_length: 15; j_call: TRBJ1-5; v_call: TRBV6-6; d_call: TRBD1; cdr3_nt: TGTGCCAGCAGTTTCCAGACAGGGGAGGGTCAGCCCCAGCATTTT; cdr3_aa: CASSFQTGEGQPQHF